The sequence of this T cell receptor (beta chain) was determined in a study of T cells expressing NK-cell markers. The wider study: Sorted CD3+CD56+NKG2C+, CD3+CD56+NKG2C- and CD3+CD56-NKG2C+ T cells supplied TCR beta repertoires.

For each CDR3 protein, TCRdb gives one entry from its re-call of the 5' RACE reads, without DNA. The table lists around 100,000 distinct CDR3 sequences. The germline gives CDR1 SGHVS, CDR2 FQNEAQ. The CDR3 totals 15 residues. Sample: blood T cells: a sorted CD56 or NKG2C T cell subset, CD4+ or CD8+ T cells, or bulk PBMC T cells (not recorded which). The rearrangement uses TRBV7-8 and TRBJ2-1; the D gene TCRdb calls, TRBD1, cannot be checked with no DNA. The clonotype comes from a woman aged 18 to 75 in good health. The CDR3: CASSLGGQWWNEQFF.